These T cell receptor beta chains were read from a single sample in a study of T cell changes during pregnancy in multiple sclerosis. Produced via immunoSEQ multiplex PCR; TCRdb's table is partial and in-frame only. In the table there are tens of thousands of clones, roughly 91% of which are singletons. Material: CD4+ T cells from peripheral blood mononuclear cells, obtained in the third trimester of pregnancy. The receptors originated from a female donor with multiple sclerosis, enrolled in a pregnancy study. Both conserved end residues are part of each CDR3. D genes are given only for firm matches. Clone size is shown for a subset of rows, as once, few, many or a class of expanded clone.

CDR3 protein: CASTLPRGRNEQYF; CDR3 DNA: TGTGCCAGCACTTTACCCAGGGGTCGGAACGAGCAGTACTTC; D gene: -; V gene: TRBV28; J gene: TRBJ2-7; clone size: -
CDR3 protein: CASGDRGRWETQYF; CDR3 DNA: TGTGCCAGCGGGGACAGGGGGCGTTGGGAGACCCAGTACTTC; D gene: TRBD1; V gene: TRBV6-1; J gene: TRBJ2-5; clone size: -
CDR3 protein: CASSSHLLRGYEQYF; CDR3 DNA: TGTGCCAGCAGTTCCCACCTGCTCAGGGGGTACGAGCAGTACTTC; D gene: TRBD1; V gene: TRBV27; J gene: TRBJ2-7; clone size: -
CDR3 protein: CASSLAGQGRNYGYTF; CDR3 DNA: TGTGCCAGCAGCTTAGCGGGACAGGGGAGGAACTATGGCTACACCTTC; D gene: TRBD1; V gene: TRBV7-9; J gene: TRBJ1-2; clone size: -
CDR3 protein: CASSKTGTSGLYSYEQYF; CDR3 DNA: TGTGCCAGCAGCAAAACCGGGACTAGCGGGCTTTACTCCTACGAGCAGTACTTC; D gene: -; V gene: TRBV21-1; J gene: TRBJ2-7; clone size: -
CDR3 protein: CASSSGPGAYEQYF; CDR3 DNA: TGTGCCAGTAGTAGCGGACCGGGAGCGTACGAGCAGTACTTC; D gene: -; V gene: TRBV19; J gene: TRBJ2-7; clone size: -
CDR3 protein: CASSIDRTSTDTQYF; CDR3 DNA: TGTGCCAGTAGTATCGACAGAACTAGCACAGATACGCAGTATTTT; D gene: -; V gene: TRBV19; J gene: TRBJ2-3; clone size: -
CDR3 protein: CASSLDAVDEQYF; CDR3 DNA: TGTGCCAGCAGCTTAGATGCGGTCGACGAGCAGTACTTC; D gene: -; V gene: TRBV7-9; J gene: TRBJ2-7; clone size: -
CDR3 protein: CASSFTGTGGAGYTF; CDR3 DNA: TGTGCCAGCAGTTTCACCGGGACAGGGGGCGCGGGCTACACCTTC; D gene: TRBD1; V gene: TRBV28; J gene: TRBJ1-2; clone size: -
CDR3 protein: CASSFSLSSPGAPYEQYF; CDR3 DNA: TGTGCCAGCAGCTTTAGTTTAAGTAGTCCAGGGGCACCCTACGAGCAGTACTTC; D gene: -; V gene: TRBV7-9; J gene: TRBJ2-7; clone size: -
CDR3 protein: CASSPTGNTNTIYF; CDR3 DNA: TGTGCCAGCAGCCCGACAGGGAATACAAACACCATATATTTT; D gene: TRBD1; V gene: TRBV7-6; J gene: TRBJ1-3; clone size: -
CDR3 protein: CASSAQGQPYGYTF; CDR3 DNA: TGTGCCAGCTCGGCACAGGGACAGCCCTATGGCTACACCTTC; D gene: TRBD1; V gene: TRBV18; J gene: TRBJ1-2; clone size: -
CDR3 protein: CASTAAEMSSYNEQFF; CDR3 DNA: TGCGCCAGCACCGCAGCGGAAATGAGCTCCTACAATGAGCAGTTCTTC; D gene: -; V gene: TRBV5-1; J gene: TRBJ2-1; clone size: once
CDR3 protein: CASGGGGNEQFF; CDR3 DNA: TGTGCCAGCGGCGGGGGGGGGAATGAGCAGTTCTTC; D gene: TRBD2; V gene: TRBV9; J gene: TRBJ2-1; clone size: -
CDR3 protein: CASSLAGLAGGQTQYF; CDR3 DNA: TGTGCCAGCAGCTTAGCGGGACTAGCGGGGGGGCAGACCCAGTACTTC; D gene: TRBD2; V gene: TRBV7-2; J gene: TRBJ2-5; clone size: -
CDR3 protein: CASSVATGGLEAFF; CDR3 DNA: TGTGCCAGCAGCGTAGCGACAGGGGGACTTGAAGCTTTCTTT; D gene: TRBD1; V gene: TRBV9; J gene: TRBJ1-1; clone size: -
CDR3 protein: CASGIGAGASEQYF; CDR3 DNA: TGTGCCAGCGGTATTGGAGCGGGAGCATCCGAGCAGTACTTC; D gene: TRBD2; V gene: TRBV2; J gene: TRBJ2-7; clone size: -
CDR3 protein: CASSSLNTGGHEQYF; CDR3 DNA: TGTGCCAGCAGCAGTTTAAATACAGGGGGCCACGAGCAGTACTTC; D gene: TRBD1; V gene: TRBV7-9; J gene: TRBJ2-7; clone size: -
CDR3 protein: CASSLKGSRGYTDTQYF; CDR3 DNA: TGTGCCAGCAGCTTAAAGGGGAGTCGGGGGTACACAGATACGCAGTATTTT; D gene: -; V gene: TRBV7-3; J gene: TRBJ2-3; clone size: once
CDR3 protein: CASSLETTGPKNIQYF; CDR3 DNA: TGCGCCAGCAGCTTGGAAACGACAGGGCCCAAAAACATTCAGTACTTC; D gene: TRBD1; V gene: TRBV5-1; J gene: TRBJ2-4; clone size: -
CDR3 protein: CASRGGGILNTEAFF; CDR3 DNA: TGTGCCAGCAGGGGTGGAGGGATACTGAACACTGAAGCTTTCTTT; D gene: -; V gene: TRBV28; J gene: TRBJ1-1; clone size: -
CDR3 protein: CASRRQGDGNQPQHF; CDR3 DNA: TGTGCCAGCAGGAGACAGGGGGATGGCAATCAGCCCCAGCATTTT; D gene: TRBD1; V gene: TRBV6-5; J gene: TRBJ1-5; clone size: -
CDR3 protein: CASNLGSSPLHF; CDR3 DNA: TGTGCCAGCAACTTAGGCAGTTCACCCCTCCACTTT; D gene: -; V gene: TRBV7-2; J gene: TRBJ1-6; clone size: -
CDR3 protein: CASSGASYTQYF; CDR3 DNA: TGTGCCAGCAGTGGGGCCAGTTATACGCAGTATTTT; D gene: -; V gene: TRBV2; J gene: TRBJ2-3; clone size: -
CDR3 protein: CASSFQGTEAFF; CDR3 DNA: TGTGCCAGCAGCTTCCAGGGCACTGAAGCTTTCTTT; D gene: -; V gene: TRBV7-9; J gene: TRBJ1-1; clone size: -
CDR3 protein: CASSLAGRGLLVYEQYF; CDR3 DNA: TGCGCCAGCAGCTTGGCCGGGAGGGGGCTACTAGTGTACGAGCAGTACTTC; D gene: -; V gene: TRBV5-1; J gene: TRBJ2-7; clone size: -
CDR3 protein: CASSQERWETQYF; CDR3 DNA: TGTGCCAGCAGCCAAGAGAGGTGGGAGACCCAGTACTTC; D gene: -; V gene: TRBV14; J gene: TRBJ2-5; clone size: -
CDR3 protein: CAQGQTYEQYF; CDR3 DNA: TGTGCCCAGGGACAGACCTACGAGCAGTACTTC; D gene: TRBD1; V gene: TRBV5-8; J gene: TRBJ2-7; clone size: -
CDR3 protein: CASSPGTPNTEAFF; CDR3 DNA: TGCGCCAGCAGCCCCGGGACACCGAACACTGAAGCTTTCTTT; D gene: -; V gene: TRBV5-1; J gene: TRBJ1-1; clone size: -
CDR3 protein: CASSLGDTTDTQYF; CDR3 DNA: TGCGCCAGCAGCTTGGGTGACACCACAGATACGCAGTATTTT; D gene: -; V gene: TRBV5-1; J gene: TRBJ2-3; clone size: -
CDR3 protein: CASSPGLPYNEQFF; CDR3 DNA: TGTGCCAGCAGTCCGGGACTCCCCTACAATGAGCAGTTCTTC; D gene: -; V gene: TRBV27; J gene: TRBJ2-1; clone size: -
CDR3 protein: CASTADRQGWETQYF; CDR3 DNA: TGTGCCAGCACCGCAGACCGACAGGGCTGGGAGACCCAGTACTTC; D gene: TRBD1; V gene: TRBV2; J gene: TRBJ2-5; clone size: -
CDR3 protein: CASSSGGNEQFF; CDR3 DNA: TGTGCCAGCTCTAGCGGGGGAAATGAGCAGTTCTTC; D gene: TRBD2; V gene: TRBV7-3; J gene: TRBJ2-1; clone size: -
CDR3 protein: CASSGPGTGIETQYF; CDR3 DNA: TGTGCCAGCAGTGGACCCGGGACAGGGATTGAGACCCAGTACTTC; D gene: TRBD1; V gene: TRBV28; J gene: TRBJ2-5; clone size: -
CDR3 protein: CASGLDRPSRGQFF; CDR3 DNA: TGTGCTAGTGGTTTGGACAGGCCATCTAGGGGGCAGTTCTTC; D gene: -; V gene: TRBV12-5; J gene: TRBJ2-1; clone size: -
CDR3 protein: CASSPLYRATEAFF; CDR3 DNA: TGTGCCAGCTCACCTCTTTACAGGGCCACTGAAGCTTTCTTT; D gene: -; V gene: TRBV18; J gene: TRBJ1-1; clone size: once
CDR3 protein: CASSYDSYGYTF; CDR3 DNA: TGTGCCAGCAGTTATGACAGCTATGGCTACACCTTC; D gene: -; V gene: TRBV11-1; J gene: TRBJ1-2; clone size: -
CDR3 protein: CASSPTPGATNEKLFF; CDR3 DNA: TGTGCCAGCTCACCTACCCCAGGGGCTACTAATGAAAAACTGTTTTTT; D gene: -; V gene: TRBV18; J gene: TRBJ1-4; clone size: -
CDR3 protein: CASSPDRDNSPLHF; CDR3 DNA: TGTGCCAGCAGTCCAGACAGAGATAATTCACCCCTCCACTTT; D gene: -; V gene: TRBV6-1; J gene: TRBJ1-6; clone size: -
CDR3 protein: CASSPITGQGGEQYF; CDR3 DNA: TGTGCCAGTAGTCCGATTACGGGACAGGGAGGCGAGCAGTACTTC; D gene: TRBD1; V gene: TRBV19; J gene: TRBJ2-7; clone size: -
CDR3 protein: CASSELGRGAYNEQFF; CDR3 DNA: TGTGCCAGCAGTGAACTCGGGAGAGGCGCCTACAATGAGCAGTTCTTC; D gene: -; V gene: TRBV2; J gene: TRBJ2-1; clone size: -
CDR3 protein: CATLGREGPSEQFF; CDR3 DNA: TGTGCCACTCTGGGGCGGGAGGGACCTTCCGAGCAGTTCTTC; D gene: TRBD2; V gene: TRBV19; J gene: TRBJ2-1; clone size: -
CDR3 protein: CASSSTGGYLFF; CDR3 DNA: TGTGCCAGCAGCAGTACAGGGGGCTACCTGTTTTTT; D gene: TRBD1; V gene: TRBV11-3; J gene: TRBJ1-4; clone size: -
CDR3 protein: CASRTGSPNYGYTF; CDR3 DNA: TGCGCCAGCCGAACAGGGTCCCCTAACTATGGCTACACCTTC; D gene: -; V gene: TRBV5-1; J gene: TRBJ1-2; clone size: -
CDR3 protein: CASSEVNRVTGELFF; CDR3 DNA: TGTGCCAGCAGTGAAGTAAACAGGGTCACCGGGGAGCTGTTTTTT; D gene: -; V gene: TRBV2; J gene: TRBJ2-2; clone size: -
CDR3 protein: CASSIPQAGHEQYF; CDR3 DNA: TGTGCCAGTAGTATACCGCAGGCTGGCCACGAGCAGTACTTC; D gene: -; V gene: TRBV19; J gene: TRBJ2-7; clone size: -
CDR3 protein: CASSTIRDSLTGELFF; CDR3 DNA: TGTGCCAGCAGCACAATCCGGGACAGTCTTACCGGGGAGCTGTTTTTT; D gene: TRBD1; V gene: TRBV11-2; J gene: TRBJ2-2; clone size: -
CDR3 protein: CASRDRRGKLFF; CDR3 DNA: TGTGCCAGCAGGGATAGGCGGGGGAAGCTGTTTTTT; D gene: TRBD2; V gene: TRBV2; J gene: TRBJ2-2; clone size: -
CDR3 protein: CASRRPGLDRYEQFF; CDR3 DNA: TGTGCCAGCAGACGACCGGGACTAGATCGCTATGAGCAGTTCTTC; D gene: TRBD2; V gene: TRBV2; J gene: TRBJ2-1; clone size: few
CDR3 protein: CASSSIPGLEETQYF; CDR3 DNA: TGTGCCAGCAGCTCCATCCCGGGACTAGAAGAGACCCAGTACTTC; D gene: TRBD2; V gene: TRBV7-7; J gene: TRBJ2-5; clone size: -
CDR3 protein: CASSQERSSFTDTQYF; CDR3 DNA: TGCGCCAGCAGCCAAGAACGTAGTAGTTTCACAGATACGCAGTATTTT; D gene: -; V gene: TRBV4-1; J gene: TRBJ2-3; clone size: -
CDR3 protein: CASSLVRVAGGPFNEQFF; CDR3 DNA: TGTGCCAGCAGCTTAGTTAGGGTAGCGGGGGGGCCCTTCAATGAGCAGTTCTTC; D gene: TRBD2; V gene: TRBV7-2; J gene: TRBJ2-1; clone size: -
CDR3 protein: CASSRSDRAISGNTIYF; CDR3 DNA: TGTGCCAGCTCACGTTCGGACAGGGCCATTTCTGGAAACACCATATATTTT; D gene: TRBD1; V gene: TRBV18; J gene: TRBJ1-3; clone size: -
CDR3 protein: CASAARYNEQFF; CDR3 DNA: TGTGCCAGCGCGGCGCGTTATAATGAGCAGTTCTTC; D gene: -; V gene: TRBV2; J gene: TRBJ2-1; clone size: once
CDR3 protein: CASRSLASGQGEQYF; CDR3 DNA: TGTGCCAGCAGATCATTAGCGAGTGGCCAAGGCGAGCAGTACTTC; D gene: -; V gene: TRBV7-2; J gene: TRBJ2-7; clone size: -
CDR3 protein: CASSQNRANYGYTF; CDR3 DNA: TGTGCCAGCAGCCAGAACAGGGCGAACTATGGCTACACCTTC; D gene: -; V gene: TRBV27; J gene: TRBJ1-2; clone size: -
CDR3 protein: CASSAPGDQHF; CDR3 DNA: TGTGCCAGCAGTGCCCCCGGGGACCAGCATTTT; D gene: -; V gene: TRBV6-1; J gene: TRBJ1-5; clone size: -
CDR3 protein: CASSGTATNEKLFF; CDR3 DNA: TGCGCCAGCAGCGGTACGGCAACTAATGAAAAACTGTTTTTT; D gene: -; V gene: TRBV5-1; J gene: TRBJ1-4; clone size: -
CDR3 protein: CASSSLRNLENIQYF; CDR3 DNA: TGTGCCAGCAGCTCCCTGAGGAATCTCGAAAACATTCAGTACTTC; D gene: -; V gene: TRBV5-5; J gene: TRBJ2-4; clone size: -